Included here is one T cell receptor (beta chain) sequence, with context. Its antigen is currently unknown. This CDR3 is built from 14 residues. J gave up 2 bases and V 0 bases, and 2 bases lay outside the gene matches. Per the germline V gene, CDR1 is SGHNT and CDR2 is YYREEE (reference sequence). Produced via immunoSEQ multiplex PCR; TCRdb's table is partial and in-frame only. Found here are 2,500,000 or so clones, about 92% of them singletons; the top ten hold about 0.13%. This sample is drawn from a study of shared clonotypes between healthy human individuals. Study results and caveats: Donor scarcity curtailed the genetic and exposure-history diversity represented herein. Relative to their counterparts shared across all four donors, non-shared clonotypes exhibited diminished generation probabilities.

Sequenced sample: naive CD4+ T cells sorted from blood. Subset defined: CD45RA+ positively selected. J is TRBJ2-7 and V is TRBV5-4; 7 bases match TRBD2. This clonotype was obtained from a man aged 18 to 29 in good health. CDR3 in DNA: TGTGCCAGCAGCTTGGCCGGGAGGACCTACGAGCAGTACTTC. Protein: CASSLAGRTYEQYF.